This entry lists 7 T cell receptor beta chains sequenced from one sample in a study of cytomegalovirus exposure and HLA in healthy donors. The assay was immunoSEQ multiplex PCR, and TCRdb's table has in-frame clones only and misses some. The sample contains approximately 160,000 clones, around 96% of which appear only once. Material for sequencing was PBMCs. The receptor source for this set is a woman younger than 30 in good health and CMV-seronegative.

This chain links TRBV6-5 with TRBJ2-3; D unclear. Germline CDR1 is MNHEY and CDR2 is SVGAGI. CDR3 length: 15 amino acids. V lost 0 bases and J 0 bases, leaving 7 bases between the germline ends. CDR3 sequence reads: CASSYSVASTDTQYF. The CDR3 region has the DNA TGTGCCAGCAGTTACTCGGTTGCGAGCACAGATACGCAGTATTTT.

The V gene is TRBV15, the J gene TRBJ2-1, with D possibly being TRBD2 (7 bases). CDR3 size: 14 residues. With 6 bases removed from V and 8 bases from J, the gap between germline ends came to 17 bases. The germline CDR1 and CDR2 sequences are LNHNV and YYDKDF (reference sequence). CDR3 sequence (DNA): TGTGCCACCAGTAGGGGGGGTCCTTGGGATGAGCAGTTCTTC. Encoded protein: CATSRGGPWDEQFF. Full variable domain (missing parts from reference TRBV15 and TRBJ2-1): DAMVIQNPRYQVTQFGKPVTLSCSQTLNHNVMYWYQQKSSQAPKLLFHYYDKDFNNEADTPDNFQSRRPNTSFCFLDIRSPGLGDTAMYLCATSRGGPWDEQFFGPGTRLTVL.

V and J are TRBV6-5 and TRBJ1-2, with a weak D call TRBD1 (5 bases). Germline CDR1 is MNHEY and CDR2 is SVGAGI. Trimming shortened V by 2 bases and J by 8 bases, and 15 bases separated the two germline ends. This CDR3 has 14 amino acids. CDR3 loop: CASSYQGARRGYTF. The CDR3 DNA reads TGTGCCAGCAGTTACCAGGGCGCCAGACGGGGCTACACCTTC.

CDR3 protein: CASSPGLAETNTQYF. For the CDR3, the DNA is TGTGCCAGCAGCCCTGGACTAGCGGAAACGAATACGCAGTATTTT. V and J are TRBV7-2 and TRBJ2-3, with 10 positions matching TRBD2. V dropped 5 bases and J dropped 7; count of bases not matched to a gene: 9. The CDR3 spans 15 residues. In germline, CDR1 is SGHTA, CDR2 FQGNSA. Complete variable domain (other parts from reference TRBV7-2 and TRBJ2-3): GAGVSQSPSNKVTEKGKDVELRCDPISGHTALYWYRQSLGQGLEFLIYFQGNSAPDKSGLPSDRFSAERTGGSVSTLTIQRTQQEDSAVYLCASSPGLAETNTQYFGPGTRLTVL.

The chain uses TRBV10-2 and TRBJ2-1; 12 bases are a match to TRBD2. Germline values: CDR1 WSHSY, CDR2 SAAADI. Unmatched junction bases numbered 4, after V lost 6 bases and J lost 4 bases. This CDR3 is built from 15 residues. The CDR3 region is CASRELAGGYNEQFF. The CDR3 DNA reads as TGCGCCAGCAGAGAACTAGCGGGGGGTTACAATGAGCAGTTCTTC.

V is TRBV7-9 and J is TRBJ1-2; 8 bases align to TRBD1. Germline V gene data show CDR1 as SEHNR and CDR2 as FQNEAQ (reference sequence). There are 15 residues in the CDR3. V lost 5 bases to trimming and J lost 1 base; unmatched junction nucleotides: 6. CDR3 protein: CASSPRTGLNYGYTF. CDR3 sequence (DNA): TGTGCCAGCAGCCCGAGGACAGGGCTTAACTATGGCTACACCTTC.

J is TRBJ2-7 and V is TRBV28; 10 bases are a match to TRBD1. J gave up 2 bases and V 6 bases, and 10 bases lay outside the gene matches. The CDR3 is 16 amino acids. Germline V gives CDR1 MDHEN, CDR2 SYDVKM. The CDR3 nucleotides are TGTGCCAGCAGCCTTCGGAGCGGGACAGGGGCCTACGAGCAGTACTTC. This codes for CASSLRSGTGAYEQYF.